This T cell receptor (beta chain) was sequenced for a study of early T cells in non-severe SARS-CoV-2 infection. At the level of the study: Sequencing used unsorted whole-blood bulk RNA, so chains lack pairing. Study conclusions and caveats: Matching results from VDJdb favored anti-spike CD8 responses, leaving private and CD4 specificities undetected.

Germline assignment: CDR1 SQVTM and CDR2 ANQGSEA. The CDR3 sequence is 14 residues long. Trimming left V 0 bases short and J 7 bases short, with 15 bases between. This clonotype showed up just a few times. Its target is not known. Each single cDNA molecule received a unique molecular identifier. TCRdb reanalysed the 5' RACE reads using MiXCR and keeps one entry per CDR3 protein. The sample carries 60,000 to 65,000 distinct CDR3 sequences, almost 9.5% recorded once. Sequencing used whole blood. The chain is built from TRBV29-1 and TRBJ1-2, with D maybe TRBD1 (5 bases). The clonotype comes from an adult who was a healthcare worker with PCR-confirmed SARS-CoV-2 infection or an uninfected control (not recorded which). CDR3: CSVEDPGLSAGYTF. As DNA, the CDR3 is TGCAGCGTTGAAGATCCAGGGCTATCTGCTGGCTACACCTTC.